These T cell receptor beta chains were read from a single sample in a study of cytomegalovirus exposure and HLA in healthy donors. Assay: immunoSEQ multiplex PCR; the TCRdb copy retains only in-frame clones and omits some. The sample consists of 200,000 to 300,000 clones, about 85% of them appearing once. Sequences were obtained from PBMCs. The receptor source for this set is a girl aged 2 to 9 in good health and CMV-seronegative. CDR3s include the opening cysteine and the closing phenylalanine or tryptophan. A D gene is named only where the DNA matches it firmly. Size values are once, few and many counts, or a class for expanded clones, and some rows have none.

J	size	V	D	DNA	CDR3
TRBJ2-5	-	TRBV6-1	TRBD2	TGTGCCAGCACCCAAGGGAATAGCGGGGAGACCCAGTACTTC	CASTQGNSGETQYF
TRBJ2-7	-	TRBV7-6	TRBD1	TGTGCCAGCAGCTCGACGGGCAGGGGGTACGAGCAGTACTTC	CASSSTGRGYEQYF
TRBJ2-3	-	TRBV5-1	TRBD1	TGCGCCAGCAGCTTGGGAGGGGGCCTTAAGACAGATACGCAGTATTTT	CASSLGGGLKTDTQYF
TRBJ1-2	-	TRBV6-6	TRBD1	TGTGCCAGCAGTTACTCCGGGACAGGGCAAGGCTACACCTTC	CASSYSGTGQGYTF
TRBJ2-1	few	TRBV5-1	-	TGCGCCAGCAGCTTGGATCGGGAATTCGGTGAGCAGTTCTTC	CASSLDREFGEQFF
TRBJ1-4	-	TRBV5-1	-	TGCGCCAGCAGCTTGGGGCAGGCCGGAGAAAAACTGTTTTTT	CASSLGQAGEKLFF
TRBJ2-1	once	TRBV5-4	-	TGTGCCAGCAGCTTGGTAGCGGACTCCTACAATGAGCAGTTCTTC	CASSLVADSYNEQFF
TRBJ1-1	once	TRBV15	-	TGTGCCACCAGCAGAGGCGTACGGACTGAAGCTTTCTTT	CATSRGVRTEAFF
TRBJ2-3	-	TRBV6-1	TRBD2	TGTGCCAGCAGTGAAGATACTAGCGGAAGAGGAGATACGCAGTATTTT	CASSEDTSGRGDTQYF
TRBJ2-3	-	TRBV5-6	TRBD1	TGTGCCAGCAGCCGAAACCGGGACAGGGTGTGGGGCACAGATACGCAGTATTTT	CASSRNRDRVWGTDTQYF
TRBJ1-1	few	TRBV2	TRBD1	TGTGCCAGCAGGTGGGGACAGAGGAACACTGAAGCTTTCTTT	CASRWGQRNTEAFF
TRBJ2-7	few	TRBV25-1	-	TGTGCCAGCAGTGTCGGGGGAGGCGAGCAGTACTTC	CASSVGGGEQYF
TRBJ1-1	few	TRBV30	TRBD1	TGTGCCTGGAAGGACAGGGAAGACACTGAAGCTTTCTTT	CAWKDREDTEAFF
TRBJ2-2	-	TRBV25-1	-	TGTGCCAGCAGTGGAACAGGGTTCTCCGGGGAGCTGTTTTTT	CASSGTGFSGELFF
TRBJ1-5	-	TRBV7-8	TRBD1	TGTGCCAGCAGCCCAGGGACAGGGAATCAGCCCCAGCATTTT	CASSPGTGNQPQHF
TRBJ2-1	-	TRBV5-5	-	TGTGCCAGCAGACCTACTAGTTACCATGAGCAGTTCTTC	CASRPTSYHEQFF
TRBJ2-1	-	TRBV2	TRBD2	TGTGCCAGCAGGCGGAGCGGGAGATTTGTCAATGAGCAGTTCTTC	CASRRSGRFVNEQFF
TRBJ1-1	-	TRBV6-5	TRBD1	TGTGCCAGCAGTTTTTCCGGGACAGGGCCCACTGAAGCTTTCTTT	CASSFSGTGPTEAFF
TRBJ2-2	once	TRBV5-1	TRBD2	TGCGCCAGCAGCCACCCCGGGACTAGCGGGCGTCCTACCGGGGAGCTGTTTTTT	CASSHPGTSGRPTGELFF
TRBJ2-5	-	TRBV15	TRBD2	TGTGCCACCAGCAGAGATGGGGTAGCGGGAGTAGAGACCCAGTACTTC	CATSRDGVAGVETQYF
TRBJ2-4	-	TRBV5-4	-	TGTGCCAGCAGCTTGTGGGGTGGGAGCCTCGGAAACATTCAGTACTTC	CASSLWGGSLGNIQYF
TRBJ2-7	-	TRBV29-1	TRBD2	TGCAGCGTTCGGCGAGCGGGAGGCTCTTCCTACGAGCAGTACTTC	CSVRRAGGSSYEQYF
TRBJ2-1	few	TRBV7-9	TRBD2	TGTGCCAGCAGCAAGCGGGGGTACAATGAGCAGTTCTTC	CASSKRGYNEQFF
TRBJ2-7	-	TRBV5-8	TRBD1	TGTGCCAGCAGCTCTCCGGGACAGGGTTACGAGCAGTACTTC	CASSSPGQGYEQYF
TRBJ2-7	-	TRBV4-1	-	TGCGCCAGCAGCCAAGATAGGAGCGAGGGGACTCCCTTTGGGGAGCAGTACTTC	CASSQDRSEGTPFGEQYF
TRBJ2-7	-	TRBV6-1	TRBD2	TGTGCCAGCAGTGGGTCTCTAGCGGGAGTGGATGAGCAGTACTTC	CASSGSLAGVDEQYF
TRBJ1-1	few	TRBV19	-	TGTGCCAGAGCTGGAGATGGGAACACTGAAGCTTTCTTT	CARAGDGNTEAFF
TRBJ1-2	once	TRBV30	-	TGTGCCTGGAGTCAGACCGGGACTTATGGCTACACCTTC	CAWSQTGTYGYTF
TRBJ2-5	-	TRBV19	TRBD2	TGTGCCAGTAGTAAGGACAGAAGTATAGCGGGGGTGGAGACCCAGTACTTC	CASSKDRSIAGVETQYF
TRBJ2-7	-	TRBV2	TRBD2	TGTGCCAGCACGGGCGGGAGAGGTGACTACGAGCAGTACTTC	CASTGGRGDYEQYF
TRBJ1-2	-	TRBV5-1	TRBD1	TGCGCCAGCAGCACCGGGACAGGAATCTATGGCTACACCTTC	CASSTGTGIYGYTF
TRBJ2-1	-	TRBV7-9	TRBD1	TGTGCCAGCAGCCGGAAATATGGACAGGGTGTCGATGAGCAGTTCTTC	CASSRKYGQGVDEQFF
TRBJ1-2	-	TRBV18	-	TGTGCCAGCTCCCCAGACACACTCAACTATGGCTACACCTTC	CASSPDTLNYGYTF
TRBJ1-5	-	TRBV6-1	TRBD1	TGTGCCAGCAGTGGCCATAAAACTACAGGGGGCGGTCAGCCCCAGCATTTT	CASSGHKTTGGGQPQHF
TRBJ1-1	few	TRBV10-3	-	TGTGCCATCAGTCAAGACAGTCGGTGGAACACTGAAGCTTTCTTT	CAISQDSRWNTEAFF
TRBJ2-6	-	TRBV18	-	TGTGCCAGCTCCTTAAACAGGGCAGAGGCCAACGTCCTGACTTTC	CASSLNRAEANVLTF
TRBJ2-1	-	TRBV7-9	-	TGTGCCAGCAGCTTTCAGGTTCCTGAGCAGTTCTTC	CASSFQVPEQFF
TRBJ2-7	-	TRBV28	TRBD1	TGTGCCAGCAGCAAGACCCGGACAGGTACGGGCGAGCAGTACTTC	CASSKTRTGTGEQYF
TRBJ1-1	-	TRBV28	TRBD1	TGTGCCAGCAGTACGACGGGACAGCCGAACACTGAAGCTTTCTTT	CASSTTGQPNTEAFF
TRBJ2-3	-	TRBV29-1	TRBD1	TGCAGCGTTGAAGAGCAAGACAGGGCCGCAGATACGCAGTATTTT	CSVEEQDRAADTQYF
TRBJ1-5	-	TRBV30	TRBD1	TGTGCCTGGGGGACAGGGGGGCTGAATCAGCCCCAGCATTTT	CAWGTGGLNQPQHF
TRBJ1-5	-	TRBV6-5	TRBD1	TGTGCCAGCAGGCAGACAGGGTGGGGTCAGCCCCAGCATTTT	CASRQTGWGQPQHF
TRBJ1-2	-	TRBV30	-	TGTGCCTGGAGTGTACAAGGGGTATTCTATGGCTACACCTTC	CAWSVQGVFYGYTF